These T cell receptor beta chains were read from a single sample in a study of blood T cell repertoires in COVID-19. Assay: immunoSEQ multiplex PCR; the TCRdb copy retains only in-frame clones and omits some. This table has 140,000 to 150,000 clones, about 86% appearing once. Sample: peripheral blood. The receptors derive from a human donor in a cohort sampled during active COVID-19. Both conserved end residues are part of each CDR3. A D gene is named only where the DNA matches it firmly. Not every row has a clone size; where given, it reads once, few, many or a size class.

cdr3_aa,cdr3_nt,v_call,clone_size,j_call,d_call
CASSQRLAGAYEQYF,TGTGCCAGCAGCCAACGACTAGCGGGAGCCTACGAGCAGTACTTC,TRBV4-2,.,TRBJ2-7,TRBD2
CASSPVGAAYEQYF,TGTGCCAGCAGCCCGGTGGGGGCCGCCTACGAGCAGTACTTC,TRBV5-4,.,TRBJ2-7,.
CASSYSGGRDNSPLHF,TGTGCCAGCAGTTACTCTGGGGGCAGGGATAATTCACCCCTCCACTTT,TRBV6-5,.,TRBJ1-6,.
CASSTPGLADYEQYF,TGTGCCAGCAGCACACCGGGACTAGCGGATTACGAGCAGTACTTC,TRBV5-4,.,TRBJ2-7,TRBD2
CASSLGQGHNEQFF,TGTGCCAGCAGCCTGGGACAGGGGCACAATGAGCAGTTCTTC,TRBV7-3,.,TRBJ2-1,TRBD1
CASSLAPGEETQYF,TGCGCCAGCAGCTTGGCTCCGGGAGAAGAGACCCAGTACTTC,TRBV5-1,once,TRBJ2-5,.
CASKGRVNTEAFF,TGTGCCAGCAAGGGCAGGGTGAACACTGAAGCTTTCTTT,TRBV6-5,.,TRBJ1-1,.
CASSRTGTSYGYTF,TGTGCCAGTAGTCGTACAGGAACATCATATGGCTACACCTTC,TRBV19,once,TRBJ1-2,.
CATADAGYSNQPQHF,TGTGCCACGGCTGACGCAGGGTATAGCAATCAGCCCCAGCATTTT,TRBV10-3,few,TRBJ1-5,.
CSVAGQGWGATNEKLFF,TGCAGCGTCGCAGGACAGGGGTGGGGTGCAACTAATGAAAAACTGTTTTTT,TRBV29-1,once,TRBJ1-4,TRBD1
CAIRGQGEQYF,TGTGCCATCAGGGGACAGGGCGAGCAGTACTTC,TRBV10-3,.,TRBJ2-7,TRBD1
CASSPFRDSKGYEQYF,TGTGCCAGCAGCCCATTCCGGGACTCAAAGGGATACGAGCAGTACTTC,TRBV9,.,TRBJ2-7,.
CSCVTGGHTEAFF,TGCAGCTGTGTTACCGGGGGGCACACTGAAGCTTTCTTT,TRBV29-1,.,TRBJ1-1,.
CASSPSTGGSQYF,TGTGCCAGCAGTCCGTCGACCGGGGGTTCGCAGTATTTT,TRBV28,once,TRBJ2-3,.
CASSSRTSSYEQYF,TGCGCCAGCAGCTCCCGGACTAGCTCCTACGAGCAGTACTTC,TRBV5-1,.,TRBJ2-7,TRBD2
CASSLAGIVSKKETQYF,TGCGCCAGCAGCTTAGCCGGGATAGTGAGTAAAAAAGAGACCCAGTACTTC,TRBV5-1,.,TRBJ2-5,.
CASSRDSYDSPLHF,TGTGCCAGTAGTCGGGACAGTTATGATTCACCCCTCCACTTT,TRBV19,once,TRBJ1-6,TRBD1
CASSLGNSGSEQYF,TGTGCCAGCAGCTTGGGAAATAGCGGGAGCGAGCAGTACTTC,TRBV5-4,.,TRBJ2-7,TRBD2
CASSRPGLAGAGELFF,TGCGCCAGCAGCCGTCCGGGACTAGCGGGCGCCGGGGAGCTGTTTTTT,TRBV5-1,few,TRBJ2-2,TRBD2
CASRSPGGSNQPQHF,TGTGCCAGCAGATCGCCCGGGGGAAGCAATCAGCCCCAGCATTTT,TRBV6-5,once,TRBJ1-5,.
CASSQGSRYGYTF,TGTGCCAGCAGCCAAGGGTCCAGATATGGCTACACCTTC,TRBV3-1/TRBV3-2,.,TRBJ1-2,.
CASSTAGTGGSGANVLTF,TGTGCCAGCAGCACCGCCGGGACAGGGGGGTCTGGGGCCAACGTCCTGACTTTC,TRBV7-3,few,TRBJ2-6,TRBD1
CASSQELGAGGPGETQYF,TGCGCCAGCAGCCAAGAATTGGGAGCGGGAGGGCCCGGAGAGACCCAGTACTTC,TRBV4-1,.,TRBJ2-5,TRBD2
CASSRQDSSQPQHF,TGTGCCAGCAGTCGACAGGATTCTAGTCAGCCCCAGCATTTT,TRBV28,once,TRBJ1-5,.
CATSRVRGLETQYF,TGTGCCACCAGCAGAGTTAGGGGTTTGGAGACCCAGTACTTC,TRBV15,once,TRBJ2-5,.
CASSLQGMNTEAFF,TGTGCCAGCAGTTTACAGGGGATGAACACTGAAGCTTTCTTT,TRBV28,.,TRBJ1-1,.
CASAYNFYEQYF,TGTGCCAGTGCATATAACTTCTACGAGCAGTACTTC,TRBV12-3/TRBV12-4,.,TRBJ2-7,.
CASTRGLAGAAGELFF,TGTGCCAGCACCCGCGGACTAGCGGGAGCGGCCGGGGAGCTGTTTTTT,TRBV3-1/TRBV3-2,.,TRBJ2-2,TRBD2
CATSRGTGTDTQYF,TGTGCCACCAGCCGCGGGACAGGCACAGATACGCAGTATTTT,TRBV15,.,TRBJ2-3,.
CATSDHTNEQFF,TGTGCCACCAGTGATCACACCAATGAGCAGTTCTTC,TRBV24-1,.,TRBJ2-1,.
CASSRGQGIGQPQHF,TGTGCCAGCAGTAGGGGACAGGGGATCGGTCAGCCCCAGCATTTT,TRBV2,few,TRBJ1-5,TRBD1
CAIGGTVPNTGELFF,TGTGCCATCGGTGGGACAGTACCGAACACCGGGGAGCTGTTTTTT,TRBV10-3,.,TRBJ2-2,TRBD1
CASSQWGSGGYNEQFF,TGTGCCAGCAGCCAGTGGGGTAGCGGAGGTTACAATGAGCAGTTCTTC,TRBV7-6,.,TRBJ2-1,.
CASSRQQGPLYSGANVLTF,TGTGCCAGCAGCCGACAACAGGGACCCCTCTACTCTGGGGCCAACGTCCTGACTTTC,TRBV6-2/TRBV6-3,once,TRBJ2-6,.
CASSFSYSRTDTQYF,TGTGCCAGCAGCTTCTCGTACAGCCGCACAGATACGCAGTATTTT,TRBV7-3,.,TRBJ2-3,.
CASSLTGTSGYEQYF,TGCGCCAGCAGCCTGACCGGGACTAGCGGCTACGAGCAGTACTTC,TRBV4-1,.,TRBJ2-7,TRBD2
CASSPGLAGFSGEQYF,TGTGCCAGCAGCCCCGGACTAGCGGGGTTTTCGGGGGAGCAGTACTTC,TRBV5-4,.,TRBJ2-7,TRBD2
CASSIIPGLRQGYSNQPQHF,TGTGCCAGCAGCATAATACCGGGCCTCCGACAGGGGTATAGCAATCAGCCCCAGCATTTT,TRBV21-1,.,TRBJ1-5,.
CASSSLQGQGYTF,TGTGCCAGCTCATCCTTACAGGGGCAGGGCTACACCTTC,TRBV18,once,TRBJ1-2,TRBD1
CASSSPGSGANVLTF,TGTGCCAGCAGTTCCCCGGGGTCTGGGGCCAACGTCCTGACTTTC,TRBV28,.,TRBJ2-6,.
CASSPAGGLGIYEQYF,TGTGCCAGCAGTCCCGCTGGGGGACTAGGCATCTACGAGCAGTACTTC,TRBV6-2/TRBV6-3,.,TRBJ2-7,TRBD2
CASSFNREETQYF,TGTGCCAGCAGTTTTAACAGGGAGGAGACCCAGTACTTC,TRBV12-3/TRBV12-4,.,TRBJ2-5,.
CASRYNSGTNTGELFF,TGCGCCAGCAGATACAATAGCGGGACTAACACCGGGGAGCTGTTTTTT,TRBV5-1,.,TRBJ2-2,TRBD2
CASRPRGSNQPQHF,TGTGCCAGTAGACCCAGGGGCAGCAATCAGCCCCAGCATTTT,TRBV19,.,TRBJ1-5,.
CASSLYGQGITNEKLFF,TGTGCCAGCAGTTTATACGGACAGGGGATTACTAATGAAAAACTGTTTTTT,TRBV27,.,TRBJ1-4,TRBD1
CASSYRIGQAFDYGYTF,TGTGCCAGCAGTTACCGCATAGGACAGGCCTTTGACTATGGCTACACCTTC,TRBV6-2/TRBV6-3,.,TRBJ1-2,TRBD1
CASSPRGQSSYEQYF,TGCGCCAGCAGCCCCAGGGGCCAGTCCTCCTACGAGCAGTACTTC,TRBV5-1,.,TRBJ2-7,.
CASSQVAGGISNQPQHF,TGCGCCAGCAGCCAAGTGGCAGGGGGCATTAGCAATCAGCCCCAGCATTTT,TRBV4-1,once,TRBJ1-5,TRBD1
CASSNRGLDRSSYNEQFF,TGTGCCAGCAGCAATAGGGGATTAGACAGGAGCTCCTACAATGAGCAGTTCTTC,TRBV21-1,.,TRBJ2-1,.
CASSLSVQETQYF,TGTGCCAGCAGTTTGTCCGTCCAAGAGACCCAGTACTTC,TRBV12-3/TRBV12-4,.,TRBJ2-5,.